Listed below are T cell receptor beta chains from one sample, sequenced in a study of shared clonotypes between healthy human individuals. The protocol was immunoSEQ multiplex PCR, while the TCRdb copy is restricted to in-frame clones and leaves out a portion. The sample has 2 million to 2.5 million clones; around 95% are singletons. Specimen: naive CD4+ T cells sorted from blood. The receptor source for this set is a man between 18 and 35 years old in good health. Each CDR3 is given with its conserved first and last residue. The order of the fields is V gene, J gene, D gene, clone size, CDR3 DNA, CDR3 protein. D genes are given only for firm matches. Clone size, where shown, is once, few, many, or a class for clones that have expanded.

TRBV7-2	TRBJ2-1	TRBD2	.	TGTGCCAGCAGCTTTAGGGCGGGACTAGCGGGAAATGAGCAGTTCTTC	CASSFRAGLAGNEQFF
TRBV27	TRBJ1-1	.	.	TGTGCCAGCAGTAGGCTAGGAGGGAACACTGAAGCTTTCTTT	CASSRLGGNTEAFF
TRBV9	TRBJ2-3	.	.	TGTGCCAGCAGCGTTATAACCGGGACGGCTAGCACAGATACGCAGTATTTT	CASSVITGTASTDTQYF
TRBV27	TRBJ1-5	.	once	TGTGCCAGCAGTTTGACAGTCTATAGCAATCAGCCCCAGCATTTT	CASSLTVYSNQPQHF
TRBV18	TRBJ2-1	.	.	TGTGCCAGCTCACCATCAGGGCTTTACATTTACAATGAGCAGTTCTTC	CASSPSGLYIYNEQFF
TRBV5-1	TRBJ2-1	.	.	TGCGCCAGCAGCCTGAAAGGGGACTTGGTGGGCAATGAGCAGTTCTTC	CASSLKGDLVGNEQFF
TRBV25-1	TRBJ2-7	TRBD1	.	TGTGCCAGCAGTGAATCACAGGGGGCGGTGAACGAGCAGTACTTC	CASSESQGAVNEQYF
TRBV27	TRBJ2-2	TRBD1	.	TGTGCCAGCAGAGGACAGGGTATCACCGGGGAGCTGTTTTTT	CASRGQGITGELFF
TRBV10-3	TRBJ2-7	.	.	TGTGCCATCATGGGGGACTCCTACGAGCAGTACTTC	CAIMGDSYEQYF
TRBV21-1	TRBJ2-3	.	.	TGTGCCAGCAGCAGGTCTAGCGGGAGGTTTACAGATACGCAGTATTTT	CASSRSSGRFTDTQYF
TRBV25-1	TRBJ2-3	.	.	TGTGCCAGCAGTCCCCTAGCGACAGATACGCAGTATTTT	CASSPLATDTQYF
TRBV7-2	TRBJ2-1	TRBD2	once	TGTGCCAGCAGCGGACTAGCGGAGTACAATGAGCAGTTCTTC	CASSGLAEYNEQFF
TRBV5-5	TRBJ2-7	.	.	TGTGCCAGCAGCGCCCTGAGCTCCTACGAGCAGTACTTC	CASSALSSYEQYF
TRBV18	TRBJ1-6	.	few	TGTGCCAGCTCACCACAATCCCAGGGTATATCTAATTCACCCCTCCACTTT	CASSPQSQGISNSPLHF
TRBV10-3	TRBJ2-2	TRBD1	.	TGTGCCATCAGGGACAGGGGGCGGACCGGGGAGCTGTTTTTT	CAIRDRGRTGELFF
TRBV5-1	TRBJ2-2	.	.	TGCGCCAGCAGCTTCCAGGGGATAAAAGTCACCGGGGAGCTGTTTTTT	CASSFQGIKVTGELFF
TRBV9	TRBJ2-1	.	.	TGTGCCAGCACCCCTACTAGCAATGAGCAGTTCTTC	CASTPTSNEQFF
TRBV27	TRBJ1-2	TRBD1	.	TGTGCCAGCAGTACCCTGACAGGGACGTATGGCTACACCTTC	CASSTLTGTYGYTF
TRBV5-1	TRBJ2-7	.	.	TGCGCCAGCAGCTTGAACGGGTACGAGCAGTACTTC	CASSLNGYEQYF
TRBV7-9	TRBJ2-5	TRBD1	.	TGTGCCAGCAGCTTATCAGGGGGCGAGACCCAGTACTTC	CASSLSGGETQYF
TRBV6-1	TRBJ1-5	.	.	TGTGCCAGCAGTGAAGGACAGCTAGTAGGTCAGCCCCAGCATTTT	CASSEGQLVGQPQHF
TRBV6-1	TRBJ2-3	TRBD2	once	TGTGCCAGCAGTGAATGGAGCGGGAGGGGGAAAGATACGCAGTATTTT	CASSEWSGRGKDTQYF
TRBV6-5	TRBJ2-1	TRBD2	.	TGTGCCAGCAGTCGGGGGGGAGGGAATGAGCAGTTCTTC	CASSRGGGNEQFF
TRBV5-4	TRBJ2-3	TRBD2	.	TGTGCCAGCAGCCGATTCAGCGGGGAGCCCACAGATACGCAGTATTTT	CASSRFSGEPTDTQYF